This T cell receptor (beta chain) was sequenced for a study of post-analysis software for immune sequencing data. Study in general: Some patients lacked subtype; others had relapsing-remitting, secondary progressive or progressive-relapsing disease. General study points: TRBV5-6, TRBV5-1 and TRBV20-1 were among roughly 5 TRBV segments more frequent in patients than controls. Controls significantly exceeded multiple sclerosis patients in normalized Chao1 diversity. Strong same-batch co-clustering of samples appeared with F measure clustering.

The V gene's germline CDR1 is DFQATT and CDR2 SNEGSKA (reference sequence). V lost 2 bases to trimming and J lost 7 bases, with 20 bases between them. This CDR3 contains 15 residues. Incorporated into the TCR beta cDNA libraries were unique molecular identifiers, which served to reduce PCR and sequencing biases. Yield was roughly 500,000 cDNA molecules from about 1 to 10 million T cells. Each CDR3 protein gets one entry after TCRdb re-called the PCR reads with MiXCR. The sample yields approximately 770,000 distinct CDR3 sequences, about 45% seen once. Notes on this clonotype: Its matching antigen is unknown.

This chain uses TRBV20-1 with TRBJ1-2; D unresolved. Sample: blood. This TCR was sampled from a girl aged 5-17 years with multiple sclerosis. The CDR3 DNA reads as TGCAGTGCTAGATTCAGGCCACACACGGCGAGTGGCTACACCTTC. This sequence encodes CSARFRPHTASGYTF.